Below, one T cell receptor beta chain is given with its context. The antigen remains unidentified. Looked up from germline, CDR1 is LNHDA and CDR2 is SQIVND (reference sequence). The CDR3 contains 15 residues. V gave up 7 bases and J gave up 5 bases, with 19 bases separating them. This entry comes from a study of T cells in Graves' hyperthyroidism and ophthalmopathy. Study-level information: Staff took peripheral blood when the initial diagnosis was made, before any treatment began.

Findings and caveats of the study: It was a median 6.5 months before onset that the model predicted ophthalmopathy. Blood held most thyroid clonotypes expanded above 0.001 frequency. Researchers report that a 13 V-J model separated ophthalmopathy from stable hyperthyroidism.

Regions amplified from RNA transcripts were the TCR beta CDR3 regions. Initially, a first-round RT-PCR of the TCR CDR3 employed the HTBI primer set. MiXCR, run by TCRdb on the multiplex PCR reads, gives a single entry per CDR3 protein. The data contain roughly 640,000 distinct CDR3 sequences, about 16% of them singletons. The genes are TRBV19 and TRBJ2-3; tentative D call: TRBD2 (7 bases). The clonotype originates from a woman between 40 and 50 years old with Graves' ophthalmopathy. Material: blood. The CDR3 spells CASMREGVVGDTQYF. The CDR3 nucleotides read TGTGCCAGTATGAGGGAGGGGGTGGTAGGAGATACGCAGTATTTT.